The 12 T cell receptor beta chains in this list originate from one sample, sequenced in a study of T cell responses to AZD1222 COVID-19 vaccine. Only in-frame clones appear in the TCRdb table, and some are missing; sequencing was by immunoSEQ multiplex PCR. The sample consists of roughly 120,000 clones, about 92% of them appearing once. The sequences come from peripheral blood, collected on day 0 of AZD1222 vaccination. All receptors derive from an adult in good health.

This clone came up once. The chain has TRBV5-1 and TRBJ1-2, with D hard to call. Germline V gene data show CDR1 as SGHRS and CDR2 as YFSETQ. The CDR3 spans 13 residues. With 4 bases removed from V and 6 bases from J, the gap between germline ends came to 13 bases. The chain's CDR3 is CASSADVANGYTF. The CDR3 DNA sequence: TGCGCCAGCAGCGCGGACGTCGCGAATGGCTACACCTTC.

The chain couples TRBV20-1 to TRBJ1-5; no definite D call. CDR3 size: 14 residues. From germline, CDR1 is DFQATT and CDR2 SNEGSKA (reference sequence). V was shortened by 3 bases and J by 4 bases, with 13 bases between the two germline ends. The CDR3 DNA reads TGCAGTGCTAGTGGCCACAGCGTGAATCAGCCCCAGCATTTT. Protein product: CSASGHSVNQPQHF.

The chain is built from TRBV5-1 and TRBJ2-2; the match to TRBD2 covers 13 bases. CDR1 is SGHRS, CDR2 YFSETQ, per germline. After removal of 2 bases from V and 3 bases from J, the junction contained 4 bases not matched to a gene. This CDR3 is built from 17 residues. In DNA, the CDR3 is TGCGCCAGCAGCTTCCCTGGACTAGCGGGAGACACCGGGGAGCTGTTTTTT. Translation: CASSFPGLAGDTGELFF.

V usage is TRBV5-1 and J usage is TRBJ2-5, with 11 bases that match TRBD2. Germline V gene lookup returns CDR1 SGHRS and CDR2 YFSETQ. The CDR3 extends over 15 amino acids. V was clipped by 2 bases and J by 2 bases; unmatched bases: 2. Here the CDR3 reads CASSFLAGGQETQYF. Here the CDR3 DNA reads TGCGCCAGCAGCTTCTTAGCGGGAGGGCAAGAGACCCAGTACTTC.

The chain has TRBV7-2 and TRBJ2-1, with D unclear. Per the germline V gene, CDR1 is SGHTA and CDR2 is FQGNSA. V shed 3 bases and J shed 15 bases, with 18 bases lying between them. The CDR3 runs to 13 residues. The CDR3 region has the DNA TGTGCCAGCAGCTTGTTGGCTCTCTCGCTGATGTTCTTC. It is translated as CASSLLALSLMFF.

The chain joins TRBV3-1 (or the pseudogene TRBV3-2) to TRBJ2-7, with D possibly being TRBD2 (5 bases). The CDR3 extends over 18 amino acids. Germline CDR1 and CDR2: LGHDT and YNNKEL (reference sequence). V was trimmed by 1 base and J by 0 bases, leaving 19 bases between them. CDR3 bases: TGTGCCAGCAGCCAAGTGACTCGGGGAATTGGAAACTCCTACGAGCAGTACTTC. It specifies CASSQVTRGIGNSYEQYF.

CDR3 sequence (DNA): TGTGCCAGCAGCCCCCCGGACAGGGACTCATACGAGCAGTACTTC. It codes for CASSPPDRDSYEQYF. The chain is built from TRBV13 and TRBJ2-7; 8 positions agree with TRBD1. The germline CDR1 and CDR2 sequences are PRHDT and FYEKMQ (reference sequence). This CDR3 region has 15 residues. The V and J ends lost 5 bases and 4 bases, in that order; junction bases with no gene match: 10.

This rearrangement joins TRBV28 to TRBJ1-2; D is unresolved. Germline CDR1 is MDHEN and CDR2 is SYDVKM. Trimming cost V 7 bases and J 6 bases, with 9 bases left between them. This CDR3 has 11 residues. The CDR3 DNA reads TGTGCCAGCAACTCAGAAGATGGCTACACCTTC. Protein sequence: CASNSEDGYTF.

The chain couples TRBV4-1 to TRBJ1-2; D uncertain. V shed 5 bases and J shed 8 bases, with 15 bases lying between them. Germline CDR1 is MGHRA and CDR2 is YSYEKL. CDR3 length: 13 amino acids. The CDR3 spells CASSGWPGLGYTF. The CDR3 DNA reads TGCGCCAGCAGCGGGTGGCCTGGTTTGGGCTACACCTTC.

The chain links TRBV28 to TRBJ2-1, with TRBD2 matching over 12 bases. After removal of 2 bases from V and 0 bases from J, the junction contained 11 bases not matched to a gene. Per the germline V gene, CDR1 is MDHEN and CDR2 is SYDVKM. The CDR3 loop spans 20 amino acids. DNA for the CDR3: TGTGCCAGCAGTTTACCAACGACAGGACTAGCGGGAACCTCCTACAATGAGCAGTTCTTC. It codes for CASSLPTTGLAGTSYNEQFF.

The rearrangement uses TRBV14 and TRBJ2-6; possibly TRBD1 for D (6 bases). The germline V gene has CDR1 SGHDN and CDR2 FVKESK. V was pared by 0 bases and J by 4 bases, with 19 bases between. This CDR3 has 19 residues. The CDR3 reads CASSQEPAGGGRGANVLTF. Here the CDR3 DNA reads TGTGCCAGCAGCCAAGAGCCTGCTGGGGGCGGTCGCGGGGCCAACGTCCTGACTTTC.

The chain has TRBV27 and TRBJ2-1; the D is unclear. This CDR3 is 11 amino acids long. CDR1 and CDR2 from the germline V gene are MNHEY and SMNVEV (reference sequence). V dropped 5 bases and J dropped 7 bases, with 6 bases sitting between them. The CDR3 here is CASSKGNEQFF. Written as DNA, the CDR3 is TGTGCCAGCAGTAAGGGAAATGAGCAGTTCTTC.